These 16 T cell receptor beta chains came from one sample sequenced in a study of cytomegalovirus exposure and HLA in healthy donors. Both 60 Vbeta primers and 13 Jbeta primers went into the PCR. The repertoire was sequenced with immunoSEQ multiplex PCR; TCRdb's copy has only in-frame clones and lacks some. The data contain some 130,000 clones, 79% of them seen just once; the ten biggest clones take up roughly 2%. The specimen was PBMCs. These receptors came from a man in his late teens or twenties in good health and CMV-seronegative.

The chain has TRBV27 and TRBJ2-6; unclear D gene. This CDR3 contains 15 residues. CDR1 and CDR2 from the germline V gene are MNHEY and SMNVEV (reference sequence). V lost 4 bases and J lost 0, with 7 bases in between. The CDR3 DNA reads as TGTGCCAGCAGTTACCAGTTCTCTGGGGCCAACGTCCTGACTTTC. Protein sequence: CASSYQFSGANVLTF.

This clone was counted between two and nine times. V and J are TRBV6-5 and TRBJ1-1; D is perhaps TRBD1 (5 bases). Trimming removed 0 bases from V and 4 bases from J, with 15 bases in between. In germline, CDR1 is MNHEY, CDR2 SVGAGI. This CDR3 spans 16 amino acids. The CDR3 nucleotides are TGTGCCAGCAGTTACTCGATAGGTGGCGGGGGCACTGAAGCTTTCTTT. Its translation is CASSYSIGGGGTEAFF.

The chain couples TRBV6-6 to TRBJ1-5, with D perhaps matching TRBD1 (5 bases). From germline, CDR1 is MNHNY and CDR2 SVGAGI (reference sequence). Trimming took off 7 bases at V and 4 bases at J, with 17 bases between the two ends. CDR3 size: 15 residues. This chain's CDR3 is CASINGGFGNQPQHF. Here the CDR3 DNA reads TGTGCCAGCATTAATGGGGGGTTCGGAAATCAGCCCCAGCATTTT.

The rearrangement links TRBV30 to TRBJ2-7; 7 bases line up with TRBD2. CDR1 is GTSNPN, CDR2 SVGIG, per germline (reference sequence). The CDR3 covers 12 residues. The V segment lost 5 bases and the J segment 7 bases; nucleotides outside the gene matches: 8. CDR3 nucleotides: TGTGCCTGGTGTCGAGGGGAGGGGGAGCAGTACTTC. Protein: CAWCRGEGEQYF.

This clone is a singleton in its sample. The CDR3 DNA reads as TGTGCCAGCAACGGAGACGGGAACACCGGGGAGCTGTTTTTT. Translating it yields CASNGDGNTGELFF. J is TRBJ2-2 and V is TRBV11-3; D unresolved. The V and J ends lost 7 bases and 1 base respectively, with 10 bases between them. The CDR3 loop spans 14 amino acids. Germline V gene lookup returns CDR1 SGHNT and CDR2 YENEEA.

The J gene is TRBJ2-2, the V gene TRBV19; D possibly corresponds to TRBD1 (6 bases). The V gene's germline CDR1 is LNHDA and CDR2 SQIVND (reference sequence). The ends were cut back, 6 bases at V and 4 bases at J, with 15 bases in the middle. The CDR3 consists of 15 residues. The DNA of the CDR3 is TGTGCCAGTAGGAACAGGGTCCTAGGCACCGGGGAGCTGTTTTTT. Encoded protein: CASRNRVLGTGELFF.

V is TRBV27 and J is TRBJ2-5; maybe TRBD2 (6 bases). Per germline, CDR1 MNHEY and CDR2 SMNVEV (reference sequence). The CDR3 extends over 15 amino acids. V gave up 5 bases and J gave up 5 bases, with 18 bases separating them. This chain's CDR3 is CASSRLGGMGETQYF. CDR3 nucleotide sequence: TGTGCCAGCAGTCGGCTTGGAGGGATGGGGGAGACCCAGTACTTC.

This CDR3 reads CASSLSQGVDTQYF. CDR3 coding DNA: TGTGCCAGCAGCTTATCACAGGGGGTAGATACGCAGTATTTT. V gene TRBV7-9 combines with J gene TRBJ2-3; 8 bases agree with TRBD1. Trimming removed 2 bases from V and 5 bases from J; junction bases left unmatched: 3. The CDR3 extends over 14 amino acids. The germline gives CDR1 SEHNR, CDR2 FQNEAQ (reference sequence).

V usage is TRBV11-1 and J usage is TRBJ1-1, with D unresolved. The germline V gene encodes CDR1 SGHAT and CDR2 FQDESV (reference sequence). This CDR3 is 17 amino acids long. The V and J ends lost 4 bases and 7 bases respectively, with 25 bases between them. The CDR3 sequence is CASSSFRIRAADFEAFF. DNA for the CDR3: TGTGCCAGCAGCTCATTTCGAATACGGGCAGCGGATTTTGAAGCTTTCTTT.

This clone was picked up a small number of times. CDR3 nucleotides: TGTGCCAGTAAACTGTGGGCGGGAGGAGTGAACACCGGGGAGCTGTTTTTT. This codes for CASKLWAGGVNTGELFF. The V gene is TRBV19, the J gene TRBJ2-2; 8 nucleotides match TRBD2. Germline V gene lookup returns CDR1 LNHDA and CDR2 SQIVND (reference sequence). CDR3 length: 17 residues. V lost 7 bases to trimming and J lost 1 base; unmatched junction nucleotides: 11.

V and J are TRBV9 and TRBJ2-7; the match to TRBD1 covers 10 bases. The CDR3 extends over 15 amino acids. CDR1 is SGDLS and CDR2 is YYNGEE in the germline V gene. J lost 3 bases, V lost 2 bases, and 5 bases had no gene match. In nucleotides, the CDR3 is TGTGCCAGCAGCGTTGCGGACAGGGGGGACTACGAGCAGTACTTC. Protein: CASSVADRGDYEQYF.

The gene calls are TRBV18 and TRBJ1-2, with 7 bases aligning to TRBD1. This CDR3 has 17 amino acids. In germline, CDR1 is KGHSH, CDR2 LQKENI. The V and J ends lost 6 bases and 4 bases, in that order; junction bases with no gene match: 17. The CDR3 loop is CASSLGGPDREGYGYTF. For the CDR3, the DNA is TGTGCCAGCTCCCTTGGGGGACCTGACAGGGAAGGCTATGGCTACACCTTC.

This chain links TRBV9 with TRBJ2-1, with 9 bases fitting TRBD1. This CDR3 has 15 amino acids. Unmatched junction bases numbered 4, after V lost 4 bases and J lost 2 bases. Germline values: CDR1 SGDLS, CDR2 YYNGEE. The CDR3 loop is CASSSRQGAYNEQFF. For the CDR3, the DNA is TGTGCCAGCAGCTCACGACAGGGGGCCTACAATGAGCAGTTCTTC.

This sequence joins TRBV11-2 and TRBJ1-2; perhaps TRBD1 as D (6 bases). Germline CDR1 is SGHAT and CDR2 is FQNNGV. The CDR3 has 14 amino acids. V shed 8 bases and J shed 4 bases, with 17 bases lying between them. CDR3 nucleotide sequence: TGTGCCAGCCGCCGAACAGGACAGTTCTATGGCTACACCTTC. Translation: CASRRTGQFYGYTF. The complete variable domain, with remaining parts taken from reference TRBV11-2 and TRBJ1-2, reads EAGVAQSPRYKIIEKRQSVAFWCNPISGHATLYWYQQILGQGPKLLIQFQNNGVVDDSQLPKDRFSAERLKGVDSTLKIQPAKLEDSAVYLCASRRTGQFYGYTFGSGTRLTVV.

The rearrangement links TRBV7-6 to TRBJ2-1, with D maybe TRBD2 (5 bases). This CDR3 spans 15 amino acids. Germline V gene data show CDR1 as SGHVS and CDR2 as FNYEAQ. V was trimmed by 4 bases and J by 12 bases, leaving 22 bases between them. The CDR3 nucleotides read TGTGCCAGCAGCTCTCCTAGCACGTCCGCGAGTGTGCAGTTCTTC. Residues: CASSSPSTSASVQFF. Using reference TRBV7-6 and TRBJ2-1 for the parts outside the CDR3, the full variable domain is GAGVSQSPRYKVTKRGQDVALRCDPISGHVSLYWYRQALGQGPEFLTYFNYEAQQDKSGLPNDRFSAERPEGSISTLTIQRTEQRDSAMYRCASSSPSTSASVQFFGPGTRLTVL.

The gene calls are TRBV6-1 and TRBJ2-5; D is possibly TRBD1 (5 bases). Per germline, CDR1 MNHNS and CDR2 SASEGT. Trimming shortened V by 4 bases and J by 2 bases, and 11 bases separated the two germline ends. This CDR3 comprises 14 residues. CDR3 in DNA: TGTGCCAGCAGTGTGCAACCAGGGCAAGAGACCCAGTACTTC. It codes for CASSVQPGQETQYF.